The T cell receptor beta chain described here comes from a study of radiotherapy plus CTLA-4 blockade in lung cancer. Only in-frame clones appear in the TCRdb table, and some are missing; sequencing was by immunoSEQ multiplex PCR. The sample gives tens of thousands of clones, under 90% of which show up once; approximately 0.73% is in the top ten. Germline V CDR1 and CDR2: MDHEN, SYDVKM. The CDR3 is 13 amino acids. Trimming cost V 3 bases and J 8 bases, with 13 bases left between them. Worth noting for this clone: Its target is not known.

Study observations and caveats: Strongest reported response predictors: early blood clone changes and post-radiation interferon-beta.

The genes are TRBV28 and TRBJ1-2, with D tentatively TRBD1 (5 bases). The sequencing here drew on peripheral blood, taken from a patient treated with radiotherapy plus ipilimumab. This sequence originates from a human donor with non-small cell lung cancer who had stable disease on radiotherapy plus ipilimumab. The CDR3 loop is CASSLYQGYGYTF. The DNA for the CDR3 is TGTGCCAGCAGTTTGTATCAGGGTTACGGCTACACCTTC.